The 12 T cell receptor beta chains below were found in one sample sequenced in a study of cytomegalovirus exposure and HLA in healthy donors. Primers included in the PCR were 60 Vbeta and 13 Jbeta primers. Sequencing was performed with immunoSEQ multiplex PCR; in TCRdb, only in-frame clones are kept and a portion is missing. The table includes 200,000 to 250,000 clones, under 85% detected once. Specimen: PBMCs. Receptors were obtained from a man aged 45-65 years in good health and CMV-seronegative.

The rearrangement uses TRBV19 and TRBJ2-7, with TRBD2 matching over 8 bases. Germline values: CDR1 LNHDA, CDR2 SQIVND (reference sequence). The CDR3 spans 16 residues. V shed 4 bases and J 3 bases; nucleotides not matched to a gene: 11. The CDR3 DNA sequence: TGTGCCAGTAGTAAAGGAGGACTTAGCGGGATCTACGAGCAGTACTTC. Residues: CASSKGGLSGIYEQYF.

Only one count was recorded for this clone. This sequence joins TRBV29-1 and TRBJ1-1; possibly TRBD1 for D (6 bases). Germline-derived CDR1 and CDR2 are SQVTM and ANQGSEA. Trimming left V 5 bases short and J 5 bases short, with 12 bases between. There are 12 residues in the CDR3. The CDR3 DNA sequence: TGCAGCGTTCCGGTAGGGGGAACTGAAGCTTTCTTT. Encoded protein: CSVPVGGTEAFF.

V and J are TRBV7-8 and TRBJ2-3; 10 bases are shared with TRBD2. V lost 5 bases and J lost 3; bases outside the gene matches: 8. Germline V gives CDR1 SGHVS, CDR2 FQNEAQ. This CDR3 contains 16 residues. The CDR3 DNA reads as TGTGCCAGCAGCCCCCGGGGACTAGCGTTGACAGATACGCAGTATTTT. Translation: CASSPRGLALTDTQYF.

The chain links TRBV5-6 to TRBJ1-2, with 7 bases matching TRBD1. The CDR3 covers 13 residues. The V segment lost 0 bases and the J segment 5 bases; nucleotides outside the gene matches: 1. CDR1 and CDR2 from the germline V gene are SGHDT and YYEEEE. The CDR3 coding sequence is TGTGCCAGCAGCTTGGGGGACAGTTATGGCTACACCTTC. Its translation is CASSLGDSYGYTF.

This clone came up once. V gene TRBV5-1 combines with J gene TRBJ1-4; no clear D gene. Trimming removed 4 bases at V and 8 bases at J, with 9 bases between. Germline CDR1 and CDR2: SGHRS and YFSETQ. The CDR3 is made up of 12 amino acids. The CDR3 bases are TGCGCCAGCAGCGGTGAAGCAGAAAAACTGTTTTTT. This translates into CASSGEAEKLFF. Drawing the rest from reference TRBV5-1 and TRBJ1-4, the complete variable domain is KAGVTQTPRYLIKTRGQQVTLSCSPISGHRSVSWYQQTPGQGLQFLFEYFSETQRNKGNFPGRFSGRQFSNSRSEMNVSTLELGDSALYLCASSGEAEKLFFGSGTQLSVL.

This sequence joins TRBV6-4 and TRBJ2-4; TRBD2 agrees at 10 bases. V shed 5 bases, J shed 9 bases, and the junction held 19 bases outside the gene matches. The CDR3 has 18 amino acids. Germline assignment: CDR1 MRHNA and CDR2 SNTAGT. CDR3 sequence reads: CASSHTSGTTVAIGIQYF. In nucleotides, the CDR3 is TGTGCCAGCAGTCACACTAGCGGGACTACTGTAGCCATCGGCATTCAGTACTTC.

The chain carries TRBV7-9 and TRBJ2-7; unclear D gene. Germline V lookup: CDR1 SEHNR, CDR2 FQNEAQ (reference sequence). V lost 1 base and J lost 6, with 7 bases in between. The CDR3 is made up of 12 amino acids. The CDR3 here is CASSLEWSEQYF. The CDR3 DNA is TGTGCCAGCAGCTTAGAATGGAGCGAGCAGTACTTC.

The chain has TRBV5-1 and TRBJ2-7; 11 nucleotides line up with TRBD2. The CDR3 is made up of 18 amino acids. The J segment lost 6 bases and the V segment lost 3 bases, leaving 17 bases of the junction unmatched. In germline, CDR1 is SGHRS, CDR2 YFSETQ. This chain's CDR3 is CASSSDRSILAGVAEQYF. In nucleotides, the CDR3 is TGCGCCAGCAGCTCGGATAGAAGTATACTAGCGGGAGTCGCCGAGCAGTACTTC.

The chain is built from TRBV6-5 and TRBJ2-7, with 7 bases that match TRBD1. V was pared by 2 bases and J by 2 bases, with 9 bases of the junction left unmatched. Germline V gene sequence: CDR1 MNHEY, CDR2 SVGAGI. This CDR3 comprises 16 residues. This chain's CDR3 is CASSYPQGIPTYEQYF. The CDR3 coding sequence is TGTGCCAGCAGTTACCCACAGGGGATCCCCACCTACGAGCAGTACTTC.

CDR3 in amino acids: CASRERETDRREQYF. CDR3 nucleotide sequence: TGTGCCAGCAGGGAGCGGGAAACCGACAGGAGGGAGCAGTACTTC. The gene calls are TRBV6-1 and TRBJ2-7; possibly TRBD2 for D (7 bases). CDR3 length: 15 amino acids. CDR1 is MNHNS and CDR2 is SASEGT in the germline V gene. V lost 6 bases, J lost 7 bases, and 22 bases lay in between.

The genes are TRBV7-9 and TRBJ2-3, with D maybe TRBD1 (6 bases). This CDR3 is built from 16 residues. Germline CDR1 is SEHNR and CDR2 is FQNEAQ (reference sequence). Trimming shortened V by 4 bases and J by 1 base, and 15 bases separated the two germline ends. In DNA form, the CDR3 reads TGTGCCAGCAGCTCGAGACAGGCCCTCCGCACAGATACGCAGTATTTT. Translating gives CASSSRQALRTDTQYF.

V and J are TRBV11-1 and TRBJ1-2; D is unresolved. The germline CDR1 and CDR2 sequences are SGHAT and FQDESV (reference sequence). The CDR3 runs to 13 residues. V dropped 2 bases and J dropped 4 bases, with 8 bases sitting between them. The CDR3 coding sequence is TGTGCCAGCAGCTTAAACACCTTCTATGGCTACACCTTC. It is translated as CASSLNTFYGYTF.